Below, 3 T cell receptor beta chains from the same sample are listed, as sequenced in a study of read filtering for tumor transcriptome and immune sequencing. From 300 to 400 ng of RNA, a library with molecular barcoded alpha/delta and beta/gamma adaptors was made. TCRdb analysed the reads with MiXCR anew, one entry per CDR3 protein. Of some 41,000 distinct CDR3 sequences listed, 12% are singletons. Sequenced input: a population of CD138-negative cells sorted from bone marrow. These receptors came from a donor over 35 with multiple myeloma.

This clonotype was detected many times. For the CDR3, the DNA is TGTGCCAGCAGTTGGCGGGTGGAAGAGACCCAGTACTTC. It is translated as CASSWRVEETQYF. The chain uses TRBV6-5 and TRBJ2-5; tentative D call: TRBD2 (5 bases). CDR1 and CDR2 from the germline V gene are MNHEY and SVGAGI. V lost 4 bases and J lost 3, with 9 bases in between. The CDR3 extends over 13 amino acids.

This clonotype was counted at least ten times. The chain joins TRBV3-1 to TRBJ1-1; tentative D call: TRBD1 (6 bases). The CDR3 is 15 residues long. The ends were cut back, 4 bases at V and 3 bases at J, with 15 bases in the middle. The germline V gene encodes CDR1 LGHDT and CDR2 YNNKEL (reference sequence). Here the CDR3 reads CASSPFGRGDTEAFF. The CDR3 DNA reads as TGTGCCAGCAGCCCCTTTGGCAGGGGTGACACTGAAGCTTTCTTT.

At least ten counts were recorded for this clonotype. DNA of the CDR3: TGTGCCAGCAGCCCTGGACTAACCAATGAGCAGTTCTTC. It yields the protein CASSPGLTNEQFF. V usage is TRBV5-4 and J usage is TRBJ2-1, with D possibly TRBD2 on 6 matching bases. V lost 4 bases and J lost 6, with 11 bases in between. This CDR3 has 13 residues. Germline CDR1 is SGHNT and CDR2 is YYREEE (reference sequence).